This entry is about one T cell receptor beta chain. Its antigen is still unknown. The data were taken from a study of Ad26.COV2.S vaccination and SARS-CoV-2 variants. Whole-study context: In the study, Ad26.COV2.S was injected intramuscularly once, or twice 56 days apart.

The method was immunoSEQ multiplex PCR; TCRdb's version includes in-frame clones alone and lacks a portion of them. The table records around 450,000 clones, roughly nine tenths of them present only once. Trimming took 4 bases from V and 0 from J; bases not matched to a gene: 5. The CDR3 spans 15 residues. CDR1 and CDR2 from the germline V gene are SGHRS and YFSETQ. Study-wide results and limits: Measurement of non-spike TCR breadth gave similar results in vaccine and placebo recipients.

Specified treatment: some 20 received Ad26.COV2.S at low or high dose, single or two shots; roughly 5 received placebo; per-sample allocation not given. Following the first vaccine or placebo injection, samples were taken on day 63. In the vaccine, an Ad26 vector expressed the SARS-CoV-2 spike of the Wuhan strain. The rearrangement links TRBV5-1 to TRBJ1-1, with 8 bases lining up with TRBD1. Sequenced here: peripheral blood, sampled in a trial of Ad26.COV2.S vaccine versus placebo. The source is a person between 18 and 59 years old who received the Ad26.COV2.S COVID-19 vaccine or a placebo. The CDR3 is CASSRQGQVNTEAFF. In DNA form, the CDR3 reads TGCGCCAGCAGCAGGCAGGGACAGGTGAACACTGAAGCTTTCTTT.